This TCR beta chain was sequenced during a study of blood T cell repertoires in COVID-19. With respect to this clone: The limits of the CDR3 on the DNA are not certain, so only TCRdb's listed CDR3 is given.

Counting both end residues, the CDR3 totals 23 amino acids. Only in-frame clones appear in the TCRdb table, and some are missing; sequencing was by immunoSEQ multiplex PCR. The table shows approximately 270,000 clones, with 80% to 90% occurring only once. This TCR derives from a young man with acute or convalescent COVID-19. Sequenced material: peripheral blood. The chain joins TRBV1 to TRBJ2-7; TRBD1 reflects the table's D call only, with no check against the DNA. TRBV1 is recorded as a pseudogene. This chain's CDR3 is CTSSPTLVSLHQQPVTDSYEQYF.